This TCR beta chain is drawn from a study of long-term antiretroviral therapy in people with HIV. Study-level background: There is a gap of about a decade between the earliest samples and the later 2015 immediate-ART recommendation.

Sequencing used immunoSEQ v3.0 at survey level. Data came from immunoSEQ multiplex PCR; TCRdb stores just in-frame clones and leaves some out. The sample consists of some 13,000 clones, about 80% of them appearing once. Germline CDR1 and CDR2: SGHRS and YFSETQ. The CDR3 consists of 15 residues. V was clipped by 2 bases and J by 5 bases; unmatched bases: 4. There were roughly 0.9-11 million cryopreserved PBMC in the samples before DNA extraction. The V gene is TRBV5-1, the J gene TRBJ1-4; TRBD1 agrees at 9 bases. Source: unsorted PBMCs, taken 3.2 years before starting antiretroviral therapy. This receptor was identified in a man aged 35 to 55 with HIV. In nucleotides, the CDR3 is TGCGCCAGCAGCTTAGACGGGACAGGGAATGAAAAACTGTTTTTT. The encoded protein is CASSLDGTGNEKLFF.